This T cell receptor (beta chain) was sequenced in a study of beta chain features in type 1 diabetes. Whole-study results and caveats: All four CD4+ subsets from Type 1 diabetes patients carried moderately but significantly shorter TCRB CDR3s.

For this clone: Its matching antigen is unknown.

Each donor gave one heparinised blood draw averaging about 120 mL. Reverse transcribing all isolated RNA meant expressed TCRB transcripts were sequenced. Libraries were prepared by immunoSEQ multiplex PCR; TCRdb keeps only in-frame clonotypes and omits some of them. This sample has a few hundred thousand clones, with over 25% found just once. The length of the CDR3 is 14 residues. Germline V gene sequence: CDR1 SNHLY, CDR2 FYNNEI. The germline V and J ends were trimmed by 7 bases and 0 bases, with 12 bases remaining between them. The sequence came from a man between 18 and 29 years old in good health. The sample was naive CD4+ T cells from blood. V gene TRBV2 combines with J gene TRBJ2-5, with a weak D call TRBD1 (5 bases). CDR3 bases: TGTGCCAGCACTTGGACACCGTACCAAGAGACCCAGTACTTC. Its protein product is CASTWTPYQETQYF.